Sequencing of this T cell receptor beta chain was carried out in a study of cytomegalovirus exposure and HLA in healthy donors. General study results and limits: Per published accounts, TCR beta sequences correctly predicted the HLA-A and HLA-B alleles of most subjects.

The PCR used 60 Vbeta and 13 Jbeta primers. Profiling relied on immunoSEQ multiplex PCR, and the TCRdb table lists in-frame clones only, not all of them. Among 100,000 to 150,000 clones listed, 81% were seen once. Worth noting for this clone: Its antigen is currently unknown.

The sequencing sample was made of PBMCs. The sequence derives from a man between 18 and 29 years old in good health and CMV-seropositive.

CDR3 region: CASSRDSPTNEKLFF. CDR3 bases: TGTGCCAGCTCACGGGACAGCCCAACTAATGAAAAACTGTTTTTT. The chain is built from TRBV18 and TRBJ1-4; 7 bases match TRBD1. This CDR3 is built from 15 residues. With 4 bases clipped from V and 0 bases from J, the junction kept 2 bases outside the gene matches. CDR1 and CDR2 from the germline V gene are KGHSH and LQKENI.